This T cell receptor (beta chain) was recorded in a study of response to subunit inactivated influenza vaccine. This CDR3 region has 12 residues. Trimming left V 8 bases short and J 12 bases short, with 20 bases between. TCRdb called the RT-PCR reads again in MiXCR, with one record for every CDR3 protein. Among 860,000 or so distinct CDR3 sequences listed, 21% were seen once. This sequence was found in a man in his fifties who received an inactivated influenza vaccine. The V call is TRBV12-3 or TRBV12-4, the J call TRBJ2-7, with D perhaps TRBD1 (6 bases). The sequenced sample was PBMCs from blood, obtained 5 days after vaccination. The DNA of the CDR3 is TGTGCCAGCGCCAAGGGTGCAGGGGCCTCGTACTTC. Translated, it gives CASAKGAGASYF.